The 8 T cell receptor beta chains reported below all come from one sample, sequenced in a study of early T cells in non-severe SARS-CoV-2 infection. TCRdb analysed the 5' RACE reads with MiXCR anew, one entry per CDR3 protein. Here the sample spans under 40,000 distinct CDR3 sequences, around 5.7% being singletons. Sequenced material: whole blood. The receptor source for this set is an adult who was a healthcare worker with PCR-confirmed SARS-CoV-2 infection or an uninfected control (not recorded which).

V is TRBV12-3 or TRBV12-4 and J is TRBJ2-1; D unclear. V lost 6 bases, J lost 0 bases, and 12 bases lay in between. This CDR3 has 15 residues. The CDR3 reads CASSIDTSSYNEQFF. The CDR3 DNA reads TGTGCCAGCAGCATAGACACGAGCTCCTACAATGAGCAGTTCTTC.

Sample share makes this clonotype medium-sized. The chain combines TRBV6-5 with TRBJ1-6, with 10 bases matching TRBD1. Trimming removed 6 bases from V and 5 bases from J; junction bases left unmatched: 7. Germline CDR1 is MNHEY and CDR2 is SVGAGI. This CDR3 has 16 residues. CDR3 sequence reads: CASSSGTGVHNSPLHF. In nucleotides, the CDR3 is TGTGCCAGCAGCTCTGGGACAGGGGTTCATAATTCACCCCTCCACTTT.

This clonotype was counted ten times or more. The chain is built from TRBV7-3 and TRBJ2-1; possibly TRBD2 for D (5 bases). There are 16 residues in the CDR3. Trimming shortened V by 3 bases and J by 5 bases, and 17 bases separated the two germline ends. The V gene's germline CDR1 is SGHTA and CDR2 FQGTGA. In DNA, the CDR3 is TGTGCCAGCAGCTTTAGGGCTGGACTTGGAAACAATGAGCAGTTCTTC. Translation gives CASSFRAGLGNNEQFF.

This clonotype was seen at least ten times. This chain connects TRBV5-1 to TRBJ2-7, with D perhaps matching TRBD1 or TRBD2 (5 bases each). V gave up 1 base and J gave up 11 bases, with 16 bases separating them. The CDR3 length is 13 residues. Germline V CDR1 and CDR2: SGHRS, YFSETQ. The CDR3 region is CASSLWGNGREYF. CDR3 in DNA: TGCGCCAGCAGCTTGTGGGGGAATGGGAGAGAGTACTTC.

This clonotype came up many times. This sequence joins TRBV18 and TRBJ2-2, with D unresolved. The CDR3 runs 14 residues. V shed 4 bases and J shed 5 bases, with 11 bases lying between them. The germline gives CDR1 KGHSH, CDR2 LQKENI. The CDR3 bases are TGTGCCAGCTCACTTCAAAGGTTTACCGGGGAGCTGTTTTTT. This translates into CASSLQRFTGELFF.

This clonotype was recorded at least ten times. The chain recombines TRBV5-1 with TRBJ2-7; the match to TRBD2 covers 15 bases. V was pared by 3 bases and J by 9 bases, with 4 bases of the junction left unmatched. Germline CDR1 reads SGHRS; CDR2 reads YFSETQ. The CDR3 is 14 amino acids. CDR3 sequence: CASSSGLAGGVQYF. The CDR3 DNA sequence: TGCGCCAGCAGCTCGGGACTAGCGGGAGGTGTGCAGTACTTC.

The chain recombines TRBV7-6 with TRBJ1-3, with D uncertain. Germline CDR1 is SGHVS and CDR2 is FNYEAQ. This CDR3 contains 16 residues. With 2 bases removed from V and 0 bases from J, the gap between germline ends came to 11 bases. The CDR3 DNA reads as TGTGCCAGCAGCTTACGACCGATCGTCTCTGGAAACACCATATATTTT. Encoded protein: CASSLRPIVSGNTIYF.

This clonotype was recorded many times. CDR3 nucleotides: TGTGCCAGCAGCCCAAGACGTCTAGCGGGAATTGATGAGCAGTTCTTC. Translation: CASSPRRLAGIDEQFF. The genes are TRBV7-9 and TRBJ2-1, with TRBD2 matching 9 bases. V lost 5 bases to trimming and J lost 8 bases; unmatched junction nucleotides: 13. Germline CDR1 is SEHNR and CDR2 is FQNEAQ (reference sequence). CDR3 length equals 16 residues.